These 30 T cell receptor beta chains were sequenced from one sample in a study of CD8 T cells in ankylosing spondylitis. Antigen specificity for these receptors is unknown. In TCRdb, the 5' RACE reads were re-called with MiXCR into one record per CDR3 protein. Here the sample spans about 420,000 distinct CDR3 sequences, about 22% being singletons. Study outcomes and limitations: There was a TCR beta motif, made of fewer than 10 highly homologous variants, that appeared characteristic of ankylosing spondylitis blood.

Specimen: blood, either unsorted or a sorted T cell fraction (not recorded which). These receptors originate from a male donor with ankylosing spondylitis.

The sample holds a few counts of this clonotype. V usage is TRBV28 and J usage is TRBJ2-1; D remains ambiguous. Germline V lookup: CDR1 MDHEN, CDR2 SYDVKM. This CDR3 has 15 residues. V lost 3 bases and J 3 bases, leaving 12 bases between the germline ends. The CDR3: CASSFPSGYYNEQFF. CDR3 DNA: TGTGCCAGCAGTTTCCCCTCCGGGTACTACAATGAGCAGTTCTTC.

The V call is TRBV20-1, the J call TRBJ2-1, with 11 nucleotides matching TRBD2. The CDR3 totals 14 residues. V shed 5 bases, J shed 2 bases, and the junction held 2 bases outside the gene matches. Germline CDR1 and CDR2: DFQATT and SNEGSKA (reference sequence). The CDR3 bases are TGCAGTGCTTCTAGCGGGAGGACCTACAATGAGCAGTTCTTC. Protein: CSASSGRTYNEQFF.

The genes are TRBV20-1 and TRBJ2-1, with TRBD2 matching over 13 bases. The CDR3 loop spans 14 amino acids. Germline-derived CDR1 and CDR2 are DFQATT and SNEGSKA (reference sequence). Unmatched junction bases numbered 5, after V lost 6 bases and J lost 6 bases. The CDR3 coding sequence is TGCAGTGCCACTACTAGCGGGAGGGCCAATGAGCAGTTCTTC. It encodes CSATTSGRANEQFF.

CDR3 amino acids: CASSLSSGQVIHEQFF. The DNA for the CDR3 is TGTGCCAGCAGTTTAAGCTCGGGACAAGTGATCCATGAGCAGTTCTTC. The genes are TRBV28 and TRBJ2-1; the D gene is possibly TRBD1 (6 bases). CDR3 length: 16 amino acids. Trimming took 2 bases from V and 8 from J, leaving 19 bases between them. CDR1 is MDHEN and CDR2 is SYDVKM in the germline V gene.

The chain joins TRBV5-1 to TRBJ2-3; 14 bases match TRBD2. From germline, CDR1 is SGHRS and CDR2 YFSETQ. The CDR3 contains 18 residues. V shed 1 base and J 1 base; nucleotides not matched to a gene: 5. The chain's CDR3 is CASSLIGLAGGGTDTQYF. The CDR3 bases are TGCGCCAGCAGCTTGATAGGACTAGCGGGAGGCGGCACAGATACGCAGTATTTT.

This clonotype has only a few counts. This chain connects TRBV7-2 to TRBJ1-4; no firm D call. The V gene lost 5 bases and the J gene lost 8 bases, with 12 bases spanning the gap. The CDR3 totals 13 residues. CDR1 is SGHTA, CDR2 FQGNSA, per germline. The CDR3 region has the DNA TGTGCCAGCAGCCAGAGGGTTGGGGAAAAACTGTTTTTT. This sequence encodes CASSQRVGEKLFF.

This clonotype was seen many times. The chain is built from TRBV3-1 and TRBJ2-1; 7 nucleotides agree with TRBD2. The CDR3 is 17 amino acids. Trimming took 4 bases from V and 5 from J; bases not matched to a gene: 14. The germline CDR1 and CDR2 sequences are LGHDT and YNNKEL (reference sequence). The CDR3 DNA sequence: TGTGCCAGCAGCCCTATCAGAAGGACTAGAGGACACAATGAGCAGTTCTTC. The encoded protein is CASSPIRRTRGHNEQFF.

This clonotype turned up a few times. This rearrangement joins TRBV29-1 to TRBJ2-3; TRBD1 matches 10 bases. CDR1 is SQVTM, CDR2 ANQGSEA, per germline. This CDR3 is built from 16 residues. With 7 bases clipped from V and 6 bases from J, the junction kept 16 bases outside the gene matches. The CDR3 here is CSGRSTGGPSGDTQYF. The CDR3 region has the DNA TGCAGCGGACGCTCGACAGGGGGCCCCTCAGGGGATACGCAGTATTTT.

The chain links TRBV24-1 to TRBJ2-5; D might be TRBD1 (5 bases). Germline CDR1 and CDR2: KGHDR and SFDVKD. This CDR3 is 14 amino acids long. V dropped 4 bases and J dropped 3 bases, with 11 bases sitting between them. The CDR3 spells CATSDSGQKETQYF. As DNA, the CDR3 is TGTGCCACCAGTGACTCCGGACAAAAAGAGACCCAGTACTTC.

This clonotype was observed a handful of times. The V call is TRBV25-1, the J call TRBJ2-3, with D maybe TRBD2 (5 bases). The germline V gene encodes CDR1 MGHDK and CDR2 SYGVNS. V shed 5 bases and J shed 0 bases, with 9 bases lying between them. The CDR3 sequence is 14 residues long. In DNA form, the CDR3 reads TGTGCCAGCAGTATAGGACTGAGCACAGATACGCAGTATTTT. Translation gives CASSIGLSTDTQYF.

This clonotype was observed a few times. The rearrangement uses TRBV6-5 and TRBJ2-5; 7 bases fit TRBD1. Germline-derived CDR1 and CDR2 are MNHEY and SVGAGI. V shed 7 bases, J shed 4 bases, and the junction held 3 bases outside the gene matches. The CDR3 sequence is 12 residues long. The DNA of the CDR3 is TGTGCCAGCACGGGACAGCTAGAGACCCAGTACTTC. Its protein product is CASTGQLETQYF.

This clonotype was seen more than once but under ten times. The chain links TRBV18 to TRBJ2-7; the D gene is possibly TRBD2 (6 bases). Per germline, CDR1 KGHSH and CDR2 LQKENI. The CDR3 is 15 amino acids. V dropped 0 bases and J dropped 5 bases, with 14 bases sitting between them. The CDR3 is CASSPPGNGGHEQYF. The CDR3 DNA follows: TGTGCCAGCTCACCACCGGGGAACGGGGGACACGAGCAGTACTTC.

Many counts were recorded for this clonotype. This chain links TRBV7-6 with TRBJ2-5, with D unresolved. CDR1 and CDR2 from the germline V gene are SGHVS and FNYEAQ. The length of the CDR3 is 15 residues. The V end was cut by 5 bases, the J end by 5 bases, with 18 bases between. In nucleotides, the CDR3 is TGTGCCAGCAGCCCACCTAGTGTTGTAGGGGAGACCCAGTACTTC. This encodes CASSPPSVVGETQYF.

This clonotype occurred many times. The rearrangement joins TRBV15 to TRBJ1-2; 10 bases align to TRBD1. The CDR3 covers 15 residues. J gave up 8 bases and V 1 base, and 7 bases lay outside the gene matches. Germline lookup yields CDR1 LNHNV and CDR2 YYDKDF (reference sequence). The CDR3 region is CATSRGGTGVVGYTF. The CDR3 coding sequence is TGTGCCACCAGCAGAGGAGGGACAGGGGTTGTAGGCTACACCTTC. Based on the CDR3 plus reference TRBV15 and TRBJ1-2, the full variable domain is DAMVIQNPRYQVTQFGKPVTLSCSQTLNHNVMYWYQQKSSQAPKLLFHYYDKDFNNEADTPDNFQSRRPNTSFCFLDIRSPGLGDTAMYLCATSRGGTGVVGYTFGSGTRLTVV.

The table lists this clonotype with a few counts. The rearrangement uses TRBV19 and TRBJ2-7, with 7 bases that match TRBD1. Trimming cost V 6 bases and J 3 bases; bases outside gene matches: 8. The CDR3 is 14 amino acids. Germline V gene sequence: CDR1 LNHDA, CDR2 SQIVND (reference sequence). The CDR3 sequence is CASSGRQGLYEQYF. CDR3 nucleotides: TGTGCCAGTAGCGGCCGACAGGGTCTCTACGAGCAGTACTTC.

The chain employs TRBV5-1 and TRBJ2-3, with D unclear. The CDR3 loop spans 15 amino acids. CDR1 is SGHRS and CDR2 is YFSETQ in the germline V gene. V was cut by 2 bases and J by 6 bases, with 16 bases left in between. Here the CDR3 reads CASSFPGFEDDTQYF. CDR3 bases: TGCGCCAGCAGCTTCCCGGGCTTCGAGGACGATACGCAGTATTTT. Combining the CDR3 with reference TRBV5-1 and TRBJ2-3 gives the whole variable domain KAGVTQTPRYLIKTRGQQVTLSCSPISGHRSVSWYQQTPGQGLQFLFEYFSETQRNKGNFPGRFSGRQFSNSRSEMNVSTLELGDSALYLCASSFPGFEDDTQYFGPGTRLTVL.

There are a few counts of this clonotype. The rearrangement uses TRBV10-2 and TRBJ2-1; maybe TRBD1 (5 bases). Germline values: CDR1 WSHSY, CDR2 SAAADI. CDR3 size: 16 residues. V lost 6 bases to trimming and J lost 7 bases, with 22 bases between them. The CDR3 nucleotides read TGCGCCAGCAGACATAGTTCAGGGTCTTGGTTGAATGAGCAGTTCTTC. It specifies CASRHSSGSWLNEQFF.

J is TRBJ2-1 and V is TRBV4-3; 15 bases fit TRBD2. The CDR3 totals 17 residues. The ends lost 1 base at V and 2 bases at J; junction bases unmatched: 0. Germline values: CDR1 LGHNA, CDR2 YSLEER. The CDR3 here is CASSQGTSGRAYNEQFF. CDR3 nucleotide sequence: TGCGCCAGCAGCCAAGGGACTAGCGGGAGGGCCTACAATGAGCAGTTCTTC.

This sequence joins TRBV28 and TRBJ2-1; possibly TRBD1 for D (5 bases). Germline V CDR1 and CDR2: MDHEN, SYDVKM. The CDR3 loop spans 16 amino acids. In DNA form, the CDR3 reads TGTGCTTCCCAACCTCCGGGCAGGGATGGGCACAATGAGCAGTTCTTC. Translated: CASQPPGRDGHNEQFF.

V gene TRBV20-1 combines with J gene TRBJ2-1; D uncertain. Germline V CDR1 and CDR2: DFQATT, SNEGSKA (reference sequence). Trimming shortened V by 6 bases and J by 2 bases, and 14 bases separated the two germline ends. The CDR3 covers 14 residues. The CDR3 coding sequence is TGCAGTGCCCCAACGGATTCTGCCTACAATGAGCAGTTCTTC. Translated: CSAPTDSAYNEQFF.

This clonotype was seen only a few times. This chain links TRBV5-1 with TRBJ2-7; 7 positions agree with TRBD2. Germline V gives CDR1 SGHRS, CDR2 YFSETQ. The CDR3 sequence is 16 residues long. V lost 0 bases and J lost 0; bases outside the gene matches: 6. CDR3 in DNA: TGCGCCAGCAGCTTGGATGGGGTAGCGGGCTCCTACGAGCAGTACTTC. As protein: CASSLDGVAGSYEQYF.

This clonotype was observed at least ten times. This sequence joins TRBV7-8 and TRBJ1-4, with D perhaps matching TRBD1 (6 bases). CDR1 and CDR2 (germline): SGHVS, FQNEAQ. This CDR3 comprises 15 residues. V was trimmed by 4 bases and J by 9 bases, leaving 18 bases between them. The CDR3 DNA sequence: TGTGCCAGCAGCTCGAACAGGGTGTTAGGTCAAAAACTGTTTTTT. Its translation: CASSSNRVLGQKLFF.

This clonotype was found a few times. The chain uses TRBV14 and TRBJ1-1, with D perhaps TRBD1 (5 bases). The CDR3 is 13 residues long. Per the germline V gene, CDR1 is SGHDN and CDR2 is FVKESK. Trimming stripped 6 bases from V and 3 bases from J, with 11 bases between. The CDR3 loop reads CASRRGGHTEAFF. The CDR3 DNA reads as TGTGCCAGCAGAAGGGGCGGACACACTGAAGCTTTCTTT.

This rearrangement joins TRBV6-2 or TRBV6-3 to TRBJ2-1; TRBD2 matches at 7 bases. V lost 2 bases, J lost 7 bases, and 8 bases stayed unmatched. Germline lookup yields CDR1 MNHEY and CDR2 SVGEGT. The CDR3 runs 15 residues. The CDR3: CASSYGGTIINEQFF. The CDR3 DNA follows: TGTGCCAGCAGTTACGGCGGGACTATTATTAATGAGCAGTTCTTC.

The gene calls are TRBV11-1 and TRBJ2-5, with 7 bases lining up with TRBD2. Germline trimming cut 5 bases from V and 0 bases from J; bases unmatched to any gene: 6. The CDR3 is made up of 15 amino acids. The germline gives CDR1 SGHAT, CDR2 FQDESV (reference sequence). The CDR3 DNA reads TGTGCCAGCAGCCCGGGAGGCATGTACCAAGAGACCCAGTACTTC. This sequence encodes CASSPGGMYQETQYF. The whole variable domain, remainder taken from reference TRBV11-1 and TRBJ2-5, is EAEVAQSPRYKITEKSQAVAFWCDPISGHATLYWYRQILGQGPELLVQFQDESVVDDSQLPKDRFSAERLKGVDSTLKIQPAELGDSAMYLCASSPGGMYQETQYFGPGTRLLVL.

The V gene is TRBV2, the J gene TRBJ2-3; 7 bases map to TRBD2. V trimming: 8 bases; J trimming: 5 bases; junction bases outside the gene matches: 4. Germline-derived CDR1 and CDR2 are SNHLY and FYNNEI. This CDR3 contains 12 residues. CDR3 nucleotides: TGTGCCAGCGGGGCTAGCGGAGATACGCAGTATTTT. Residues: CASGASGDTQYF.

The chain carries TRBV19 and TRBJ2-5; D is uncertain. Germline V CDR1 and CDR2: LNHDA, SQIVND (reference sequence). V shed 6 bases and J shed 1 base, with 18 bases lying between them. This CDR3 has 16 amino acids. In nucleotides, the CDR3 is TGTGCCAGTAGCTCTATCGCCAGAACCTTCCAAGAGACCCAGTACTTC. Its protein product is CASSSIARTFQETQYF. The variable domain in full, with the rest retrieved from reference TRBV19 and TRBJ2-5, is DGGITQSPKYLFRKEGQNVTLSCEQNLNHDAMYWYRQDPGQGLRLIYYSQIVNDFQKGDIAEGYSVSREKKESFPLTVTSAQKNPTAFYLCASSSIARTFQETQYFGPGTRLLVL.

In its sample, this clonotype was seen many times. The J gene is TRBJ2-2, the V gene TRBV5-1; TRBD1 matches 7 bases. The CDR3 sequence is 15 residues long. Germline CDR1 SGHRS, CDR2 YFSETQ. The junction had 6 bases not matched to a gene; V was cut back by 4 bases and J by 3 bases. In nucleotides, the CDR3 is TGCGCCAGCAGCCCCCGACAGGGCCACACCGGGGAGCTGTTTTTT. Its translation is CASSPRQGHTGELFF.

The gene calls are TRBV7-2 and TRBJ2-1; D unclear. Trimming removed 1 base from V and 6 bases from J, with 10 bases in between. The germline gives CDR1 SGHTA, CDR2 FQGNSA. The CDR3 is made up of 14 amino acids. The CDR3 loop is CASSLELPPNEQFF. In DNA form, the CDR3 reads TGTGCCAGCAGCTTAGAGTTACCCCCCAATGAGCAGTTCTTC.

This sequence joins TRBV2 and TRBJ1-2; TRBD1 might be the D (5 bases). The ends were cut back, 0 bases at V and 6 bases at J, with 17 bases in the middle. This CDR3 spans 16 amino acids. Germline assignment: CDR1 SNHLY and CDR2 FYNNEI. The CDR3 sequence: CASSEAPWQGRNGYTF. The CDR3 bases are TGTGCCAGCAGTGAAGCCCCATGGCAGGGAAGGAATGGCTACACCTTC.